The sequence of this T cell receptor beta chain was determined in a study of blood T cell repertoires in COVID-19. Study-level information: The United States, Italy and Spain provided the acute and convalescent COVID-19 samples.

The CDR3 loop spans 15 amino acids. The V end lost 0 bases, the J end lost 14 bases, and 18 bases lay between the germline ends. Germline-derived CDR1 and CDR2 are SGHRS and YFSETQ. Original processing notes: The assay estimated nucleated cells by amplifying reference gene primers. The table came from immunoSEQ multiplex PCR; TCRdb's copy has only in-frame clones and leaves some out. V and J calls and clone size follow that table, whereas D and trimming were derived from the DNA. The sample consists of about 230,000 clones, about nine tenths of them appearing once. Participants came from some 23 US areas, aged roughly 18 to 95 years. Assignment of participants to cohorts was predicated upon participant-reported clinical history.

The chain joins TRBV5-1 to TRBJ1-6; TRBD1 might be the D (6 bases). The source of this sequence is a middle-aged woman with acute COVID-19. Material for sequencing was PBMCs or T cells enriched from blood (not recorded which). The CDR3: CASSLGSGEGRTLHF. In DNA form, the CDR3 reads TGCGCCAGCAGCTTGGGTTCAGGGGAGGGGAGGACCCTCCACTTT.